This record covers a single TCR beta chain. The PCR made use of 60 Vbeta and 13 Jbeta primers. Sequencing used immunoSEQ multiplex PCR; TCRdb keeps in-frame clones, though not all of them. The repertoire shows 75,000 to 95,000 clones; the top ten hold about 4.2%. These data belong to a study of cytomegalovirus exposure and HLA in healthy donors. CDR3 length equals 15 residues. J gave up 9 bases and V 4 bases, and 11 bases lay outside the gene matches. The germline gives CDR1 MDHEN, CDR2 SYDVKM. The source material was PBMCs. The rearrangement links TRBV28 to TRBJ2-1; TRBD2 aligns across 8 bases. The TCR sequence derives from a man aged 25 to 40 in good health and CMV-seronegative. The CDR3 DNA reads TGTGCCAGCAGTTCCCTGGACTCTAGCGGGTTTGAGCAGTTCTTC. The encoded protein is CASSSLDSSGFEQFF.